This T cell receptor (beta chain) was observed in a study of T cell clones after liver transplantation. Looking at the study overall: A pre-transplant mixed lymphocyte reaction with TCRbeta sequencing defined graft-donor-reactive clones followed in post-transplant blood. Three of eight recipients were HCV-positive; others had non-autoimmune, non-viral indications.

Germline assignment: CDR1 SQVTM and CDR2 ANQGSEA. The CDR3 contains 13 residues. The germline V and J ends were trimmed by 0 bases and 3 bases, with 8 bases remaining between them. Method: immunoSEQ multiplex PCR; TCRdb's copy keeps in-frame clones and lacks some. The sample holds more than 100,000 clones, around 84% seen once. General study results and limits: These preliminary findings come from unstandardized post-transplant sampling times. A significant post-transplant drop in circulating graft-donor-reactive CD4 TCRbeta sequences occurred in most of the 8 subjects.

Comments on this clone: What it recognizes is unknown.

The sequence came from a human patient who received a liver transplant. A subset of T cells may come from the graft donor. The chain is built from TRBV29-1 and TRBJ1-2; D unresolved. This specimen was CD4+ T cells from blood, taken around 44 months after liver transplant. The CDR3 reads CSVEEGLDYGYTF. Written as DNA, the CDR3 is TGCAGCGTTGAAGAGGGATTGGACTATGGCTACACCTTC. Supplemented by reference TRBV29-1 and TRBJ1-2, the full variable domain reads SAVISQKPSRDICQRGTSLTIQCQVDSQVTMMFWYRQQPGQSLTLIATANQGSEATYESGFVIDKFPISRPNLTFSTLTVSNMSPEDSSIYLCSVEEGLDYGYTFGSGTRLTVV.